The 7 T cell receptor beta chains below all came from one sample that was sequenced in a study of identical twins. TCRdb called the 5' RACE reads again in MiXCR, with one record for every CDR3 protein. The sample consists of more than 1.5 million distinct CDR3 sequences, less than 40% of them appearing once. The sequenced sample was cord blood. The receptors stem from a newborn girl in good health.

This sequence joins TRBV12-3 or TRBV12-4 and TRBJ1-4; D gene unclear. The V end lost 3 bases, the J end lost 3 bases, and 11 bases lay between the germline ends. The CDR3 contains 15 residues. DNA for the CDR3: TGTGCCAGCAGTTTCAAGAGGATCTCTAATGAAAAACTGTTTTTT. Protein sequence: CASSFKRISNEKLFF.

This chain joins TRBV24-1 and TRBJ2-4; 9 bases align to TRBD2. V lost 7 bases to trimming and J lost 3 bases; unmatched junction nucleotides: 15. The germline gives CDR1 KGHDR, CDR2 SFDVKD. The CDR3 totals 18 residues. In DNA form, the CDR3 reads TGTGCCACCAGCGATAGAGCGGGAGGATCTGATGGCAAAAACATTCAGTACTTC. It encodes CATSDRAGGSDGKNIQYF.

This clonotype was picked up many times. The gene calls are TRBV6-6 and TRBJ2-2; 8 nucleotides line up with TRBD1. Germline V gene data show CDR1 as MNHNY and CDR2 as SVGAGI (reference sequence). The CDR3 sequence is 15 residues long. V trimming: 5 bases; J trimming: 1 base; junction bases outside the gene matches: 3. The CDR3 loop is CASSPTGVNTGELFF. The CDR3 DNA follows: TGTGCCAGCAGTCCGACAGGGGTGAACACCGGGGAGCTGTTTTTT.

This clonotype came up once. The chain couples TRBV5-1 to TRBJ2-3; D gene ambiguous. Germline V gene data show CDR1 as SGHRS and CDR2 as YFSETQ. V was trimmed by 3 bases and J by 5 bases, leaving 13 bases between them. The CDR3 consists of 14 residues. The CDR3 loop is CASSWALEIDTQYF. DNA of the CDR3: TGCGCCAGCAGCTGGGCCCTAGAGATAGATACGCAGTATTTT. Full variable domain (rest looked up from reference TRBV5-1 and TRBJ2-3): KAGVTQTPRYLIKTRGQQVTLSCSPISGHRSVSWYQQTPGQGLQFLFEYFSETQRNKGNFPGRFSGRQFSNSRSEMNVSTLELGDSALYLCASSWALEIDTQYFGPGTRLTVL.

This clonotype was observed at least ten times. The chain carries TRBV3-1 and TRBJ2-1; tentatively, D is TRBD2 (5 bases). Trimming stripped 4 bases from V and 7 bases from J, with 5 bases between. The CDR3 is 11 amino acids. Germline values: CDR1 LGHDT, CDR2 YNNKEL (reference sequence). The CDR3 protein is CASSRTNEQFF. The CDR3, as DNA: TGTGCCAGCAGCCGGACTAATGAGCAGTTCTTC.

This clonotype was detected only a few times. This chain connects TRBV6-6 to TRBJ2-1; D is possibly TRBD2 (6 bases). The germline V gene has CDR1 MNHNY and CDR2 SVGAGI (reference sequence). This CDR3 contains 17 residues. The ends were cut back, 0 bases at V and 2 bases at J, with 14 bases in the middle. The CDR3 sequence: CASSYSRGRKTYNEQFF. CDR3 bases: TGTGCCAGCAGTTACTCGAGAGGGAGGAAAACCTACAATGAGCAGTTCTTC.

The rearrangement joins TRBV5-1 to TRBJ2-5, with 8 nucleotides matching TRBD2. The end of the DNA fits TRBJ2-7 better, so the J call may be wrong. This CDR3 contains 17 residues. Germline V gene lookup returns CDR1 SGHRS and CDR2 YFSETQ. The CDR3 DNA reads TGCGCCAGCAGCTTGGGTTTGGCTAGCGGGTACTCCTACGAGCAGTACTTC. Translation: CASSLGLASGYSYEQYF.